The present T cell receptor (beta chain) was sequenced within a study of CD8 T cells in Susac syndrome (dated by TCRdb to the late 2010s). At the level of the whole study: Among the sequenced Susac syndrome patients, 5 or 6 had clinically active disease and about eight were in clinical remission. At blood withdrawal, Susac syndrome patients were therapy-naive, treated with corticosteroids (with IVIg additionally given to some), or treated with IVIg alone. Whether CD8+ T cell activation and differentiation in Susac syndrome was antigen driven was tested using repertoire sequencing. Clonality of the CD8+ T cell repertoire was compared between roughly 13 healthy donors, approximately 14 Susac syndrome patients and about 15 multiple sclerosis patients.

Of note for this clonotype: This clone's antigen is unknown. No base-level quality is on record; no much larger clone is a single base apart.

Peripheral blood CD8+ and CD4+ T cells from healthy donors, Susac syndrome patients and multiple sclerosis patients were profiled using high-throughput TCR beta sequencing. The Susac syndrome patients fulfilled recently defined diagnostic criteria for either definite or probable disease. Bulk CD8+ and CD4+ T cells were purified by magnetic negative isolation, whereas CD8+ TEMRA cells were enriched by FACS. Blood was drawn into EDTA tubes, processed within 24 hours, and PBMCs were isolated by density gradient centrifugation. PBMCs intended for TCR sequencing were cryopreserved in liquid nitrogen and thawed later in a water bath at 37 degrees C. The sorted or isolated CD4+, CD8+ and CD8+ TEMRA cells reached a purity of at least 90%. In the germline V gene, CDR1 corresponds to MNHEY and CDR2 to SVGAGI. From the cysteine through the phenylalanine, the CDR3 covers 16 amino acids. CDR3 DNA only is kept here, 48 bases in frame from base 1. V gives up 1 base and J gives up 2 bases, and the segment between their germline ends measures 14 bases.

Overall study outcomes, separate from this receptor: Clonal expansion was observed in Susac syndrome CD8+ repertoires, with the highest expansion in CD8+ TEMRA cells and greater expansion in clinically active than in remitting patients. The number of individuals in the TCR sequencing and HLA analysis was recognized as being relatively small. In the total CD8+ and CD8+ TEMRA repertoires, over 15 and five Susac-specific public clones, respectively, were identified.

RNA was extracted using the RNeasy kit, and about 0.45 to 1 ug of the RNA was reverse transcribed with random hexamers. The immunoSEQ multiplex PCR assay, which covers 54 Vbeta and 13 Jbeta segments, was used to amplify TCR beta CDR3 regions. To correct PCR amplification bias, a synthetic template baseline was used for both primer optimization and computational correction. As for the authors' bioinformatics: Reads were annotated to V, D and J genes per IMGT and analyzed with immunoSEQ Analyzer, keeping only productive sequences. Clonality was computed as one minus Shannon entropy normalized by log2 of the number of productive unique sequences. For each patient and control, public and private clones were evaluated within the 100 most prevalent clones. A clone was defined as Susac-specific if it was absent from the healthy and MS cohorts, from 950 to 1,300 published viral clones and from other ImmuneACCESS disease sequences. Starting from the raw public reads, TCRdb applied fastp trimming at Q25, assembled clones with MiXCR and retained in-frame beta chains. Every distinct CDR3 protein forms one entry, paired with its most common genes and DNA. What appears here as the V and J calls and clone size reflects TCRdb's work, not the paper's. This sample holds some 110,000 distinct CDR3 sequences; roughly 94% were observed only once. The top ten clonotypes cover roughly 0.29% of the sample.

Sequencing was performed on CD8+ T cells from PBMCs. This clonotype was sampled from a human donor with Susac syndrome. This receptor chain uses TRBV6-5 and TRBJ2-5; the D gene could be TRBD1 or TRBD2, each one agreeing over 6 bases. Read as DNA, the sequence is TGTGCCAGCAGTTACTGGGGGCCCGGGGGACAAGAGACCCAGTACTTC. The resulting protein is CASSYWGPGGQETQYF.